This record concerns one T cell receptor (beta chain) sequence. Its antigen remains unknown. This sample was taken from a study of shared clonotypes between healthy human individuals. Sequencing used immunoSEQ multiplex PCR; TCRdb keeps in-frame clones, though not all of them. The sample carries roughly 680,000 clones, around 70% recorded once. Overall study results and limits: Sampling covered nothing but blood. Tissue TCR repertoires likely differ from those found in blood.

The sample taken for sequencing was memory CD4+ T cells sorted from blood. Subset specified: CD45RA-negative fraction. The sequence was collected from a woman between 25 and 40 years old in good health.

The CDR3 DNA follows: TGTGCCAGCGGGGGGTTGAGCACAGATACGCAGTATTTT. Its protein product is CASGGLSTDTQYF. The V call is TRBV6-1, the J call TRBJ2-3; D possibly corresponds to TRBD2 (6 bases). The CDR3 contains 13 residues. The germline CDR1 and CDR2 sequences are MNHNS and SASEGT. Trimming removed 8 bases from V and 0 bases from J, with 9 bases in between.